The sequence of this TCR beta chain was determined in a study of cytomegalovirus exposure and HLA in healthy donors. Study-level results: Accounts indicate the classifier identified cytomegalovirus status with strong specificity and sensitivity.

On this clone itself: The antigen remains unidentified.

The V gene lost 1 base and the J gene lost 10 bases, with 13 bases spanning the gap. There are 12 residues in the CDR3. Germline loops: CDR1 SQVTM, CDR2 ANQGSEA. The validation cohort, a group of around 120 subjects, included the donors and was separate from the approximately 670-subject first cohort. The repertoire was sequenced with immunoSEQ multiplex PCR; TCRdb's copy has only in-frame clones and lacks some. The table lists hundreds of thousands of clones, around 91% of them singletons, with 3% to 3.5% in the top ten. The receptor comes from a woman aged 30 to 39 in good health and CMV-seronegative. Sequences were obtained from PBMCs. The chain uses TRBV29-1 and TRBJ1-2, with a weak D call TRBD1 (5 bases). The CDR3 DNA sequence: TGCAGCGTTGAAGGAGACACAGGTCCCTACACCTTC. Amino acid sequence: CSVEGDTGPYTF.